The 20 T cell receptor beta chains below were found in one sample sequenced in a study of cytomegalovirus exposure and HLA in healthy donors. Vbeta (60) and Jbeta (13) primers were used in the PCR. This table comes from immunoSEQ multiplex PCR, and its TCRdb copy is limited to in-frame clones, with some not included. The sample holds about 110,000 clones, approximately 76% seen once. What was sequenced was PBMCs. These receptors came from a man between 18 and 29 years old in good health and CMV-seronegative.

The chain couples TRBV19 to TRBJ2-3; no clear D gene. Trimming cost V 0 bases and J 4 bases, with 14 bases left between them. CDR3 length equals 16 residues. Germline CDR1 LNHDA, CDR2 SQIVND (reference sequence). The chain's CDR3 is CASSIDPVNYADTQYF. CDR3 nucleotide sequence: TGTGCCAGTAGTATAGATCCAGTGAATTACGCAGATACGCAGTATTTT. The whole variable domain, filled in from reference TRBV19 and TRBJ2-3, reads DGGITQSPKYLFRKEGQNVTLSCEQNLNHDAMYWYRQDPGQGLRLIYYSQIVNDFQKGDIAEGYSVSREKKESFPLTVTSAQKNPTAFYLCASSIDPVNYADTQYFGPGTRLTVL.

The sample holds a few counts of this clone. This chain links TRBV4-1 with TRBJ2-2; 7 nucleotides agree with TRBD2. The V and J ends lost 7 bases and 2 bases, in that order; junction bases with no gene match: 7. The germline V gene encodes CDR1 MGHRA and CDR2 YSYEKL. The CDR3 has 15 amino acids. The CDR3, as DNA: TGCGCCAGCAACCATGAGCGGGGTAACACCGGGGAGCTGTTTTTT. This sequence encodes CASNHERGNTGELFF.

The chain carries TRBV7-9 and TRBJ2-3; 7 nucleotides match TRBD2. Germline values: CDR1 SEHNR, CDR2 FQNEAQ (reference sequence). This CDR3 is 17 amino acids long. V shed 5 bases and J 11 bases; nucleotides not matched to a gene: 22. CDR3 sequence (DNA): TGTGCCAGCAGCCCCAAAGGATCCGCGCCCGTGGCGGGGGTGCAGTATTTT. This codes for CASSPKGSAPVAGVQYF.

The chain uses TRBV19 and TRBJ1-1; TRBD1 matches 12 bases. Looked up from germline, CDR1 is LNHDA and CDR2 is SQIVND (reference sequence). CDR3 length: 15 amino acids. V gave up 8 bases and J gave up 10 bases; unmatched junction bases: 14. DNA of the CDR3: TGTGCCAGTCGGCTGACCGGGACAGGGGGCTCTCGAGCTTTCTTT. Its protein product is CASRLTGTGGSRAFF.

As DNA, the CDR3 is TGTGCCAGCAGCTTAGCCCCTATATCCACCTACGAGCAGTACTTC. This sequence encodes CASSLAPISTYEQYF. V is TRBV7-2 and J is TRBJ2-7; no reliable D call. V lost 0 bases to trimming and J lost 2 bases, with 11 bases between them. The CDR3 is made up of 15 amino acids. The germline gives CDR1 SGHTA, CDR2 FQGNSA.

The chain has TRBV5-8 and TRBJ2-5, with 7 bases that match TRBD2. The germline V gene has CDR1 SGHTS and CDR2 YDEGEE. The CDR3 runs to 15 residues. Trimming at V came to 1 base and at J to 5 bases, leaving 8 bases not matched to a gene. The CDR3 DNA sequence: TGTGCCAGCAGCTTGAGGGGAGGGTCGTCGGAGACCCAGTACTTC. Encoded protein: CASSLRGGSSETQYF. Full variable domain (missing parts from reference TRBV5-8 and TRBJ2-5): EAGVTQSPTHLIKTRGQQATLRCSPISGHTSVYWYQQALGLGLQFLLWYDEGEERNRGNFPPRFSGRQFPNYSSELNVNALELEDSALYLCASSLRGGSSETQYFGPGTRLLVL.

In this sample, this clone turned up a few times. This chain joins TRBV5-1 and TRBJ2-5, with TRBD2 as a possible D gene (6 bases). From germline, CDR1 is SGHRS and CDR2 YFSETQ. This CDR3 has 15 residues. The V gene lost 5 bases and the J gene lost 2 bases, with 16 bases spanning the gap. The CDR3 DNA reads as TGCGCCAGCAGAGGAGCTCGACTAGAACAAGAGACCCAGTACTTC. It is translated as CASRGARLEQETQYF.

The J gene is TRBJ1-4, the V gene TRBV19, with D possibly matching TRBD1 (5 bases). Germline assignment: CDR1 LNHDA and CDR2 SQIVND (reference sequence). This CDR3 region has 15 residues. The ends were cut back, 7 bases at V and 0 bases at J, with 12 bases in the middle. The CDR3 loop is CASNAGRSTNEKLFF. Here the CDR3 DNA reads TGTGCCAGTAATGCGGGGCGGTCAACTAATGAAAAACTGTTTTTT.

This clone was counted between two and nine times. V and J are TRBV5-6 and TRBJ1-3; possibly TRBD1 for D (5 bases). Germline V gene sequence: CDR1 SGHDT, CDR2 YYEEEE. The CDR3 is made up of 17 amino acids. V was cut by 4 bases and J by 0 bases, with 17 bases left in between. CDR3 sequence: CASSPWGSQISGNTIYF. The CDR3 coding sequence is TGTGCCAGCAGCCCGTGGGGCAGTCAAATCTCTGGAAACACCATATATTTT.

The chain couples TRBV6-4 to TRBJ2-1, with 11 bases fitting TRBD2. This CDR3 is built from 16 residues. The V segment lost 7 bases and the J segment 5 bases; nucleotides outside the gene matches: 10. Looked up from germline, CDR1 is MRHNA and CDR2 is SNTAGT. The chain's CDR3 is CASTSPRLAGNNEQFF. In DNA, the CDR3 is TGTGCCAGCACCTCCCCCCGACTAGCGGGGAACAATGAGCAGTTCTTC.

On this clone itself: The germline gene is not matched at one end of the junction; a read error may be the cause. The V call is TRBV27, the J call TRBJ1-2; 8 bases fit TRBD1. CDR3 size: 15 residues. CDR1 is MNHEY, CDR2 SMNVEV, per germline (reference sequence). DNA of the CDR3: TGTGCCAGCAGTTTCGACACCCGCCTAGGACAGGGCTACCCCTTC. Protein product: CASSFDTRLGQGYPF.

The genes are TRBV29-1 and TRBJ2-1; 8 positions agree with TRBD1. The V gene end was trimmed by 0 bases and the J gene end by 2 bases; junction bases not matched to a gene: 6. Per germline, CDR1 SQVTM and CDR2 ANQGSEA. This CDR3 is 16 amino acids long. The CDR3 protein is CSVEDPRQGTYNEQFF. The CDR3 DNA follows: TGCAGCGTTGAAGATCCACGACAGGGGACCTACAATGAGCAGTTCTTC.

On this clone itself: The junction shows a germline mismatch at one end, possibly a read error. The chain recombines TRBV7-9 with TRBJ1-2; 9 nucleotides agree with TRBD1. This CDR3 contains 14 residues. From germline, CDR1 is SEHNR and CDR2 FQNEAQ (reference sequence). The CDR3 region has the DNA TGTTCCAGCAGCACAGGACAGGGGTTCTATGGCTACACCTTC. Amino acid sequence: CSSSTGQGFYGYTF. Complete variable domain (other parts from reference TRBV7-9 and TRBJ1-2): DTGVSQNPRHKITKRGQNVTFRCDPISEHNRLYWYRQTLGQGPEFLTYFQNEAQLEKSRLLSDRFSAERPKGSFSTLEIQRTEQGDSAMYLCSSSTGQGFYGYTFGSGTRLTVV.

The chain has TRBV11-2 and TRBJ2-5; 8 nucleotides line up with TRBD2. The CDR3 covers 15 residues. The germline V gene encodes CDR1 SGHAT and CDR2 FQNNGV. V dropped 5 bases and J dropped 3; count of bases not matched to a gene: 8. In nucleotides, the CDR3 is TGTGCCAGCAGCCAAGGGACTAGAGGGGAAGAGACCCAGTACTTC. It encodes CASSQGTRGEETQYF.

The J gene is TRBJ2-1, the V gene TRBV19; 7 nucleotides match TRBD2. V was pared by 7 bases and J by 3 bases, with 6 bases of the junction left unmatched. CDR3 length: 14 residues. Germline CDR1 reads LNHDA; CDR2 reads SQIVND (reference sequence). This chain's CDR3 is CASKGRGNYNEQFF. CDR3 sequence (DNA): TGTGCCAGTAAAGGGCGGGGGAACTACAATGAGCAGTTCTTC.

V usage is TRBV15 and J usage is TRBJ1-4, with TRBD1 as a possible D gene (5 bases). The CDR3 loop spans 15 amino acids. Per germline, CDR1 LNHNV and CDR2 YYDKDF (reference sequence). Trimming took off 1 base at V and 3 bases at J, with 9 bases between the two ends. The CDR3 DNA follows: TGTGCCACCAGCAGAGGTGGGACTGCTAATGAAAAACTGTTTTTT. Amino acid sequence: CATSRGGTANEKLFF.

This clone was seen a handful of times. The chain employs TRBV5-4 and TRBJ1-4; D is possibly TRBD1 (6 bases). CDR1 is SGHNT and CDR2 is YYREEE in the germline V gene (reference sequence). This CDR3 spans 18 amino acids. The germline V and J ends were trimmed by 3 bases and 7 bases, with 25 bases remaining between them. CDR3 coding DNA: TGTGCCAGCAGCTCAACCAGGGGAGTCTCCGCAGGAGGTGAAAAACTGTTTTTT. Translation gives CASSSTRGVSAGGEKLFF.

The chain recombines TRBV9 with TRBJ2-1; D is possibly TRBD1 (6 bases). The germline V and J ends were trimmed by 0 bases and 1 base, with 14 bases remaining between them. Germline assignment: CDR1 SGDLS and CDR2 YYNGEE. The CDR3 extends over 17 amino acids. CDR3 sequence (DNA): TGTGCCAGCAGCGTAGAACCCAGGGGTAGGTCCTACAATGAGCAGTTCTTC. Its protein is CASSVEPRGRSYNEQFF.

The V call is TRBV4-3, the J call TRBJ2-2, with D perhaps TRBD2 (5 bases). V was shortened by 2 bases and J by 5 bases, with 12 bases between the two germline ends. There are 15 residues in the CDR3. Germline CDR1 is LGHNA and CDR2 is YSLEER. CDR3 loop: CASSQQVGSTGELFF. The CDR3 DNA follows: TGCGCCAGCAGCCAACAGGTTGGGAGTACCGGGGAGCTGTTTTTT.

The rearrangement links TRBV6-1 to TRBJ2-5; D perhaps matches TRBD1 (5 bases). The CDR3 extends over 12 amino acids. From germline, CDR1 is MNHNS and CDR2 SASEGT. Trimming shortened V by 6 bases and J by 4 bases, and 9 bases separated the two germline ends. The chain's CDR3 is CASSLGAETQYF. The DNA of the CDR3 is TGTGCCAGCAGCCTTGGGGCAGAGACCCAGTACTTC.